This T cell receptor beta chain was identified during a study of T cells in Graves' hyperthyroidism and ophthalmopathy. Trimming cost V 1 base and J 8 bases; bases outside gene matches: 10. The CDR3 covers 16 residues. The germline CDR1 and CDR2 sequences are SGHRS and YFSETQ. This clonotype was seen ten or more times. The target antigen is unknown. Study-level findings and limits: Ophthalmopathy, which appeared later, was predicted by the model a median roughly 6.6 months before onset. In simple terms, a model built on 13 V-J features told ophthalmopathy apart from stable hyperthyroidism.

RNA transcripts yielded amplified TCR beta CDR3 regions. HTBI primers drove first-round RT-PCR of the TCR CDR3. TCRdb analysed the multiplex PCR reads with MiXCR anew, one entry per CDR3 protein. The sample yields 650,000 to 750,000 distinct CDR3 sequences, 14% seen once. The study excluded patients with uncontrolled infection, other autoimmune disease, pregnancy or lactation. Sequencing was carried out using blood. The clonotype was recovered from a woman younger than 35 with Graves' hyperthyroidism. This chain links TRBV5-1 with TRBJ1-5, with 9 bases identical to TRBD1. The CDR3 DNA sequence: TGCGCCAGCAGCTTGTTGGGACAGGGTAACGATAAGCCCCAGCATTTT. Protein sequence: CASSLLGQGNDKPQHF.